This TCR beta chain was observed in a study of T cell repertoires in cytomegalovirus infection. Study summary: CMV epitopes, recently identified HLA-C-restricted and well-studied HLA-B-restricted, were used. Based on public TCR beta signatures, there were indications of CMV infection and of a matching HLA type. The study, taken as a whole, reports: In two of eight donors, the top clonotype was HLA-C-restricted CMV-specific. Summed frequency of shared TCR beta families picked out CMV carriers who also had the relevant HLA.

In germline, CDR1 is KGHSH, CDR2 LQKENI. Between the trimmed V and J ends, which lost 2 bases and 6 bases, there was a span of 10 bases. This CDR3 has 13 amino acids. Note on this clonotype: Its antigen remains unknown.

A single record per CDR3 protein comes from TCRdb applying MiXCR to the reads. The data hold some 500,000 distinct CDR3 sequences, with around 40% observed a single time. The chain joins TRBV18 to TRBJ1-1; the D is unclear. This clonotype was obtained from a human donor in good health (CMV status not recorded). Some clones in this sample may be carry-over from other donors' samples. This sample comprised cultured PBMCs, obtained from culture after CMV antigen stimulation. CDR3: CASSPGPQAEAFF. The CDR3 nucleotides read TGTGCCAGCTCACCAGGGCCCCAGGCTGAAGCTTTCTTT. Variable domain in full (rest from reference TRBV18 and TRBJ1-1): NAGVMQNPRHLVRRRGQEARLRCSPMKGHSHVYWYRQLPEEGLKFMVYLQKENIIDESGMPKERFSAEFPKEGPSILRIQQVVRGDSAAYFCASSPGPQAEAFFGQGTRLTVV.